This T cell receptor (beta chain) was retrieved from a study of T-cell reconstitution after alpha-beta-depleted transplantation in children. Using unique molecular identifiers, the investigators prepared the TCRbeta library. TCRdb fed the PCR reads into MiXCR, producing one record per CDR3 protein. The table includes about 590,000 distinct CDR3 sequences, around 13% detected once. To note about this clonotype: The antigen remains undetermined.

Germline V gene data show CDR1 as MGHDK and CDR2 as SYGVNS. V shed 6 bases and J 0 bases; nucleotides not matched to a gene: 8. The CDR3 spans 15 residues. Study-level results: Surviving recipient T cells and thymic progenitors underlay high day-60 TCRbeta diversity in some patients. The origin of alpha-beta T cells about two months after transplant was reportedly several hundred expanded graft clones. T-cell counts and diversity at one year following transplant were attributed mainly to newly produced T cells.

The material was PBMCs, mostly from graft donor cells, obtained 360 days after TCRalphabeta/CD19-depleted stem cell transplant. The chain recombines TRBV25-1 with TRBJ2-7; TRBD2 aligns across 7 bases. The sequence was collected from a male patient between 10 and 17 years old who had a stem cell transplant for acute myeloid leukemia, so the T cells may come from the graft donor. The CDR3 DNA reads TGTGCCAGCAGGGAAAGCGGGACCTACTCCTACGAGCAGTACTTC. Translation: CASRESGTYSYEQYF.